The table lists the clone carrying this T cell receptor beta chain with a few counts. The source of the sample is a study of blood T cells in healthy people across ages. Primers used in a second PCR of about 6 to 11 cycles were a sample-barcoded 5' primer and a J-beta primer mix. One entry per CDR3 protein, called by TCRdb with MiXCR from the 5' RACE reads. The table records fewer than 2,000,000 distinct CDR3 sequences, about two fifths of them present only once. The CDR3 covers 15 residues. Between the trimmed V and J ends, which lost 3 bases and 3 bases, there was a span of 15 bases. Germline loops: CDR1 DFQATT, CDR2 SNEGSKA (reference sequence).

Sequenced material: blood. This chain connects TRBV20-1 to TRBJ2-1; possible D gene TRBD1, 5 bases. The receptor was derived from a human donor in good health. This chain's CDR3 is CSASRQNLDYNEQFF. The CDR3 nucleotides are TGCAGTGCTAGCAGACAGAATCTGGACTACAATGAGCAGTTCTTC.